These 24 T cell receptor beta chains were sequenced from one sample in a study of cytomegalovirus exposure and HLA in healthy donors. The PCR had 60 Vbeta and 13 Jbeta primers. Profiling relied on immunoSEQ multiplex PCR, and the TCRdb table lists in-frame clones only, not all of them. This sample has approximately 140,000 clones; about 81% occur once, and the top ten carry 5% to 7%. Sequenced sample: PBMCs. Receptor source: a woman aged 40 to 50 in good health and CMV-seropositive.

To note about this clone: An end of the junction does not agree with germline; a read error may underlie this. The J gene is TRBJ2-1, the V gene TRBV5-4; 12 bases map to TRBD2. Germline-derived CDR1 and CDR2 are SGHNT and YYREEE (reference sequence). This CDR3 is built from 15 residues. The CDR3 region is CASTAWDELAGGRVF. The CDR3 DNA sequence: TGTGCCAGCACAGCTTGGGATGAGCTAGCGGGGGGGCGGGTCTTC.

The CDR3 region is CASSTGTPNTGELFF. CDR3 in DNA: TGCGCCAGCAGCACCGGGACACCGAACACCGGGGAGCTGTTTTTT. This rearrangement joins TRBV5-1 to TRBJ2-2; D is perhaps TRBD1 (6 bases). Germline-derived CDR1 and CDR2 are SGHRS and YFSETQ. Trimming cost V 4 bases and J 0 bases, with 10 bases left between them. CDR3 length: 15 amino acids.

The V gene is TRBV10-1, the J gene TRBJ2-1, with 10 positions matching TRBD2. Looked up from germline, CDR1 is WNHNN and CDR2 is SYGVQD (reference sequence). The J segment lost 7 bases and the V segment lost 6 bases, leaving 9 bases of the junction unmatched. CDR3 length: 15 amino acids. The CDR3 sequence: CASSSSGGALNEQFF. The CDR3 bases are TGCGCCAGCAGCTCAAGCGGGGGGGCCTTAAATGAGCAGTTCTTC.

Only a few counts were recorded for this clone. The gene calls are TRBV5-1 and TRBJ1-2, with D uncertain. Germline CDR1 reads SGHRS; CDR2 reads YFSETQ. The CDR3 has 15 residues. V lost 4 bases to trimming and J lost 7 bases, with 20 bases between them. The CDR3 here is CASSPDPGRFSGYTF. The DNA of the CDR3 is TGCGCCAGCAGCCCTGACCCAGGAAGGTTCTCTGGCTACACCTTC.

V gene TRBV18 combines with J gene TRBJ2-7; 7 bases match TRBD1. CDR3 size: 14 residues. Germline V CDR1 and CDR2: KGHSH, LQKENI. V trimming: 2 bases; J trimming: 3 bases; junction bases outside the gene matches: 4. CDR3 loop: CASSPRTGLYEQYF. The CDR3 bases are TGTGCCAGCTCACCAAGGACAGGCCTCTACGAGCAGTACTTC.

As DNA, the CDR3 is TGTGCCAGTAGCCGGGGGGCCGAAGGGACGCACTATGGCTACACCTTC. Protein: CASSRGAEGTHYGYTF. This chain uses TRBV28 with TRBJ1-2, with D tentatively TRBD1 (6 bases). Germline-derived CDR1 and CDR2 are MDHEN and SYDVKM. Trimming cost V 9 bases and J 3 bases, with 23 bases left between them. The CDR3 loop spans 16 amino acids.

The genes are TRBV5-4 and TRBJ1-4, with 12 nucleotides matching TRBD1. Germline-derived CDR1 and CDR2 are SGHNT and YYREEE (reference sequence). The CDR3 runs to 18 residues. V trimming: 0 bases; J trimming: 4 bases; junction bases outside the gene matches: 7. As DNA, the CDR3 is TGTGCCAGCAGCTTGGGGGGACAGGGGGCGCGGGGTAATGAAAAACTGTTTTTT. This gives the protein CASSLGGQGARGNEKLFF.

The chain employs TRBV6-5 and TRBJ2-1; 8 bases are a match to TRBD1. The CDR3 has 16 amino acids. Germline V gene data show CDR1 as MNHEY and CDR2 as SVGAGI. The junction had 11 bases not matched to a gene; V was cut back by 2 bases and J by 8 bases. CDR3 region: CASSYATGGIGHEQFF. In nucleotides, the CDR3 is TGTGCCAGCAGTTACGCCACAGGGGGGATCGGCCATGAGCAGTTCTTC.

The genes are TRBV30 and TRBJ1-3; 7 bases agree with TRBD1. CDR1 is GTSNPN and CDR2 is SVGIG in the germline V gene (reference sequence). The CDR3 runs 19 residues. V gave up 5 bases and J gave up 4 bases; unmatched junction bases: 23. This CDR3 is CAWSTTRGMPLLSGNTIYF. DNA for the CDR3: TGTGCCTGGTCAACTACCAGGGGGATGCCGCTCTTGTCCGGAAACACCATATATTTT.

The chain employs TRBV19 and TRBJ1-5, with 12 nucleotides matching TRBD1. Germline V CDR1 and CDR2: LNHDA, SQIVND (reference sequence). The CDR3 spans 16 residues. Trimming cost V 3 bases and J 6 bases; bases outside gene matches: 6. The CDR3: CASSMGQGASVQPQHF. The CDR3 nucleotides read TGTGCCAGTAGTATGGGACAGGGGGCTTCGGTTCAGCCCCAGCATTTT. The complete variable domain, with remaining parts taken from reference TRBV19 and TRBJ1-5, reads DGGITQSPKYLFRKEGQNVTLSCEQNLNHDAMYWYRQDPGQGLRLIYYSQIVNDFQKGDIAEGYSVSREKKESFPLTVTSAQKNPTAFYLCASSMGQGASVQPQHFGDGTRLSIL.

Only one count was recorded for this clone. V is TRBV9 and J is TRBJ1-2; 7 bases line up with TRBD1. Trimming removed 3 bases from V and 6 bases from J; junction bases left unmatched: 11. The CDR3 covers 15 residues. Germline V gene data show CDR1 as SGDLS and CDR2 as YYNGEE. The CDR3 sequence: CASSAKDRTFDGYTF. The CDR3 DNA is TGTGCCAGCAGCGCTAAGGACAGGACCTTTGATGGCTACACCTTC.

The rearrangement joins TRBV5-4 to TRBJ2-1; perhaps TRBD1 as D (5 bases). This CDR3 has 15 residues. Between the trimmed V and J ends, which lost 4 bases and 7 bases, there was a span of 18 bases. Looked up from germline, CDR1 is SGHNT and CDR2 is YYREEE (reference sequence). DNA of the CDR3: TGTGCCAGCAGCCAGGCAGGGCCCCTGGGGAATGAGCAGTTCTTC. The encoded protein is CASSQAGPLGNEQFF.

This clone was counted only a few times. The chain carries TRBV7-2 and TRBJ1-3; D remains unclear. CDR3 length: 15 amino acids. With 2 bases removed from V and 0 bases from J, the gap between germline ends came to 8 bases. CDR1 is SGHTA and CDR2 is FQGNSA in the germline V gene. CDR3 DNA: TGTGCCAGCAGCTTATCAGAAAACTCTGGAAACACCATATATTTT. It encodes CASSLSENSGNTIYF. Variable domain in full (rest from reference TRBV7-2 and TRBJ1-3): GAGVSQSPSNKVTEKGKDVELRCDPISGHTALYWYRQSLGQGLEFLIYFQGNSAPDKSGLPSDRFSAERTGGSVSTLTIQRTQQEDSAVYLCASSLSENSGNTIYFGEGSWLTVV.

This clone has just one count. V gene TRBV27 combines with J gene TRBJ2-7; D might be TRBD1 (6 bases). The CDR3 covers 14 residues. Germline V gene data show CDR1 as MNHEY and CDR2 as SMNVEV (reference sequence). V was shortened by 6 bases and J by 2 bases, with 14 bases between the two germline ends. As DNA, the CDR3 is TGTGCCAGCAGCTTAGCTGGGGGCGCCTACGAGCAGTACTTC. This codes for CASSLAGGAYEQYF.

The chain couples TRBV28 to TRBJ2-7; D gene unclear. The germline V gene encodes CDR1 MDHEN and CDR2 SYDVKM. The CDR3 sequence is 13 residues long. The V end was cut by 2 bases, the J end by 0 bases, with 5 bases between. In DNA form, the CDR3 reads TGTGCCAGCAGTTTAAGAGTCTCCTACGAGCAGTACTTC. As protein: CASSLRVSYEQYF.

In DNA, the CDR3 is TGTGCCAGCCGGGGACAGGGAATCATTCAGTACTTC. As protein: CASRGQGIIQYF. V is TRBV2 and J is TRBJ2-4; TRBD1 matches 9 bases. CDR1 and CDR2 (germline): SNHLY, FYNNEI. This CDR3 region has 12 residues. The ends lost 8 bases at V and 9 bases at J; junction bases unmatched: 5.

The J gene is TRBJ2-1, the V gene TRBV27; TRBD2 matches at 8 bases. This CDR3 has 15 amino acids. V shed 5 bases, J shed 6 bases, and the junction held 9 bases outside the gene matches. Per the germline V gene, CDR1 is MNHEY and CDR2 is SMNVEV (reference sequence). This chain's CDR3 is CASSLISGSANEQFF. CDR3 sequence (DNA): TGTGCCAGCAGTCTAATAAGCGGGAGTGCCAATGAGCAGTTCTTC.

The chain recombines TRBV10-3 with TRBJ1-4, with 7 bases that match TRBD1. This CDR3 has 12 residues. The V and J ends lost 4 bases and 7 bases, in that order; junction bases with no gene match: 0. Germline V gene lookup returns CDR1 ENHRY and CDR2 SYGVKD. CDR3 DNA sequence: TGTGCCATCAGTGGACAGGGTGAAAAACTGTTTTTT. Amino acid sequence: CAISGQGEKLFF.

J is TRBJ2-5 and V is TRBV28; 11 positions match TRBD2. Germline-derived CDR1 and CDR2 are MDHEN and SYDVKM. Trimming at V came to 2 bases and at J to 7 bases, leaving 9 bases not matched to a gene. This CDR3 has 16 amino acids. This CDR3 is CASSLRSSGRIGTQYF. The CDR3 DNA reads TGTGCCAGCAGTTTAAGGTCTAGCGGGAGGATAGGGACCCAGTACTTC.

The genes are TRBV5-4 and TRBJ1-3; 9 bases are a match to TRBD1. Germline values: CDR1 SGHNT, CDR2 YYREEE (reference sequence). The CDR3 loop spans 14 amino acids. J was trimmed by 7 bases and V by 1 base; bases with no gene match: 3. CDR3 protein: CASSLQTGGNTIYF. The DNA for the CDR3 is TGTGCCAGCAGCTTGCAGACAGGGGGGAACACCATATATTTT. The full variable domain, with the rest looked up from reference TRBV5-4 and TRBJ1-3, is ETGVTQSPTHLIKTRGQQVTLRCSSQSGHNTVSWYQQALGQGPQFIFQYYREEENGRGNFPPRFSGLQFPNYSSELNVNALELDDSALYLCASSLQTGGNTIYFGEGSWLTVV.

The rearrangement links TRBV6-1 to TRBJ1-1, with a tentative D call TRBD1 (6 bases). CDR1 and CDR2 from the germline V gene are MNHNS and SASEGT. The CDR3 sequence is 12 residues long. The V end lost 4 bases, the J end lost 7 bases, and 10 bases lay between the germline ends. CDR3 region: CASSVDRNEAFF. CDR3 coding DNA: TGTGCCAGCAGTGTTGACAGGAATGAAGCTTTCTTT.

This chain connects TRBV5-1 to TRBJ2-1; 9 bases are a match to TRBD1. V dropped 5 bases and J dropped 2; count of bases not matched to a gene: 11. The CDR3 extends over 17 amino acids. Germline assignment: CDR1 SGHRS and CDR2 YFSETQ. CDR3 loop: CASSNTLGTGPYNEQFF. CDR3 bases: TGCGCCAGCAGTAACACATTGGGGACAGGGCCCTACAATGAGCAGTTCTTC.

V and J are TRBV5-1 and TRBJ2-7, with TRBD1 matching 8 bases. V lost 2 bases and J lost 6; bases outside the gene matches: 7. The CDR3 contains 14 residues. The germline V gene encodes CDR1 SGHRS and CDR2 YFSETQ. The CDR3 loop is CASSFMTGAGEQYF. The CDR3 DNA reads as TGCGCCAGCAGCTTTATGACAGGGGCAGGCGAGCAGTACTTC.

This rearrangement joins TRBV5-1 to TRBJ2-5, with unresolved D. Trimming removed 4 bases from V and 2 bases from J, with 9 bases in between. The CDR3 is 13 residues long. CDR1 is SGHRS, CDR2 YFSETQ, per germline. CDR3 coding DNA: TGCGCCAGCAGCCCAAACAATCAAGAGACCCAGTACTTC. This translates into CASSPNNQETQYF.